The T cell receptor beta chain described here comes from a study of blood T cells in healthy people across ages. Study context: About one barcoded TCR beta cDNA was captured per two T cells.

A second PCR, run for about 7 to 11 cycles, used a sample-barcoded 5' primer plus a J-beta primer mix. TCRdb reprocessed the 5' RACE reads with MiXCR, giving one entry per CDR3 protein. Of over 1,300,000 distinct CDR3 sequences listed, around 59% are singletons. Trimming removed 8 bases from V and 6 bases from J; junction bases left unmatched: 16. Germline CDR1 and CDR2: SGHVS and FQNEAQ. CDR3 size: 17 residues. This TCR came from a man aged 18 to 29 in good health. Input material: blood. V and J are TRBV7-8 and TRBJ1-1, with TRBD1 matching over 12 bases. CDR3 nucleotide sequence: TGTGCCAGCGGTCCCGGGACAGGGGGCCAGGCGATATCTGAAGCTTTCTTT. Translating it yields CASGPGTGGQAISEAFF.